In its sample, the clone carrying this T cell receptor beta chain was seen many times. For sequencing, patients were chosen who had shown expansion of CD8+CD57+ cells by flow cytometry. Sampling of blood occurred while the patients had still received no therapy. These data are taken from a study of CD8+CD57+ T cells in acquired aplastic anemia. Study-level background: Isolated CD4+ and CD8+ cells, once sorted, yielded DNA averaging about 3 ug.

The CDR3 totals 14 residues. Germline V gene lookup returns CDR1 SEHNR and CDR2 FQNEAQ (reference sequence). V lost 3 bases, J lost 10 bases, and 7 bases stayed unmatched. Profiling of TCR beta VDJ combinations and CDR3 sequences used genomic DNA as template. From the reads, TCRdb called clonotypes with MiXCR, one entry per CDR3 protein. Of 150,000 or so distinct CDR3 sequences in the sample, 52% were seen once. The TCR comes from a human donor with aplastic anemia. What was sequenced was sorted CD4+, CD8+, or CD8+CD57+ T cells (not recorded which) from PBMCs. The J gene is TRBJ2-1, the V gene TRBV7-9, with TRBD1 matching 9 bases. CDR3 DNA: TGTGCCAGCAGCTTCGAACAGGGGGCTCAGGAGCAGTTCTTC. As protein: CASSFEQGAQEQFF.